The clone carrying this T cell receptor (beta chain) was detected many times. The target antigen is unknown. The sample belongs to a study of human T cells and chemical hapten exposure. Indicated time point: patch test 2, 6 weeks after DPC sensitization. As to treatment: therapeutic diphenylcyclopropenone sensitization with weekly scalp DPC. Study-level points and caveats: Since the donors had alopecia, their immune response may not be the same as that of healthy people.

TCRdb processed the RACE reads anew with MiXCR; each CDR3 protein has one entry. This table holds fewer than 80,000 distinct CDR3 sequences, approximately 10% found once. Germline values: CDR1 DFQATT, CDR2 SNEGSKA (reference sequence). CDR3 length: 17 residues. V was cut by 6 bases and J by 2 bases, with 24 bases left in between. Sequencing was performed on whole blood, taken in connection with sensitization to the hapten diphenylcyclopropenone (DPC). V gene TRBV20-1 combines with J gene TRBJ2-3; D not certain. This receptor was obtained from a woman aged 50 to 65 with alopecia areata. Some clones in this sample may be carry-over from other donors' samples. The CDR3 DNA is TGCAGTGCCGCGCCTACTAAGCGAAGACCACACACAGATACGCAGTATTTT. Translating it yields CSAAPTKRRPHTDTQYF.